One and the same sample provided the 24 T cell receptor beta chains below, sequenced in a study of CD8+ T cells in alopecia areata. RNA, once extracted, was reverse transcribed into cDNA for use as the sequencing template. Libraries were prepared by immunoSEQ multiplex PCR; TCRdb keeps only in-frame clonotypes and omits some of them. The data show 85,000 to 95,000 clones, with over 70% seen just once and 17% held by the top ten. The treatment here: oral pan-JAK inhibitor, 5-10 mg twice daily. This specimen consisted of CD8+ T cells sorted from blood, obtained at approximately week 44, from a patient treated with tofacitinib. All receptors derive from a human donor with alopecia areata.

The chain couples TRBV29-1 to TRBJ2-7; 9 bases match TRBD1. V was clipped by 8 bases and J by 4 bases; unmatched bases: 12. The CDR3 runs to 14 residues. Germline CDR1 reads SQVTM; CDR2 reads ANQGSEA. The CDR3, as DNA: TGCAGCATCAGAAAACCGGGACAGGGTTACGAGCAGTACTTC. Its translation is CSIRKPGQGYEQYF.

To note about this clone: Other DNA sequences in the same sample also yield this CDR3. V and J are TRBV4-3 and TRBJ2-6, with unresolved D. With 0 bases removed from V and 1 base from J, the gap between germline ends came to 7 bases. There are 16 residues in the CDR3. Germline values: CDR1 LGHNA, CDR2 YSLEER. In DNA form, the CDR3 reads TGCGCCAGCAGCCAAGATGGGTCTTCTGGGGCCAACGTCCTGACTTTC. Its translation is CASSQDGSSGANVLTF.

The V call is TRBV29-1, the J call TRBJ2-7; D uncertain. This CDR3 spans 16 amino acids. V was pared by 4 bases and J by 4 bases, with 23 bases between. CDR1 SQVTM and CDR2 ANQGSEA come from the germline V gene. The CDR3, as DNA: TGCAGCGTTGGCCCTAGTGGATCCAGTTCAACGTACGAGCAGTACTTC. Its translation is CSVGPSGSSSTYEQYF.

V and J are TRBV15 and TRBJ2-3; 13 bases are a match to TRBD2. CDR1 is LNHNV, CDR2 YYDKDF, per germline (reference sequence). V shed 3 bases and J 0 bases; nucleotides not matched to a gene: 3. The CDR3 length is 17 residues. This CDR3 reads CATSSRLAGGSTDTQYF. As DNA, the CDR3 is TGTGCCACCAGCAGTAGACTAGCGGGGGGTAGCACAGATACGCAGTATTTT. The full variable domain, its missing parts supplied by reference TRBV15 and TRBJ2-3, is DAMVIQNPRYQVTQFGKPVTLSCSQTLNHNVMYWYQQKSSQAPKLLFHYYDKDFNNEADTPDNFQSRRPNTSFCFLDIRSPGLGDTAMYLCATSSRLAGGSTDTQYFGPGTRLTVL.

This chain links TRBV29-1 with TRBJ2-7, with D unresolved. Germline V gene data show CDR1 as SQVTM and CDR2 as ANQGSEA. The length of the CDR3 is 13 residues. Trimming removed 6 bases at V and 3 bases at J, with 15 bases between. The CDR3 DNA reads as TGCAGCGTCATAAGGGTGGACGGCTACGAGCAGTACTTC. Encoded protein: CSVIRVDGYEQYF.

The rearrangement uses TRBV12-5 and TRBJ2-5; 7 bases line up with TRBD1. The V and J ends lost 4 bases and 0 bases, in that order; junction bases with no gene match: 8. CDR3 length: 16 amino acids. Looked up from germline, CDR1 is LGHNT and CDR2 is FRNRAP. CDR3 DNA: TGTGCTAGTGGTTCTGACAGGGTACGGTACCAAGAGACCCAGTACTTC. This encodes CASGSDRVRYQETQYF.

This chain joins TRBV10-2 and TRBJ1-2; D might be TRBD1 (6 bases). CDR1 and CDR2 (germline): WSHSY, SAAADI. Trimming removed 11 bases at V and 0 bases at J, with 10 bases between. The CDR3 totals 12 residues. The CDR3 here is CAVDRPNYGYTF. CDR3 in DNA: TGCGCCGTTGACAGGCCTAACTATGGCTACACCTTC.

The chain links TRBV30 to TRBJ2-7, with D possibly being TRBD2 (6 bases). Trimming removed 1 base from V and 3 bases from J, with 7 bases in between. This CDR3 region has 12 residues. Germline V gene data show CDR1 as GTSNPN and CDR2 as SVGIG (reference sequence). CDR3 coding DNA: TGTGCCTGGAGTGCGACTAGCTACGAGCAGTACTTC. Translation gives CAWSATSYEQYF.

This chain joins TRBV5-1 and TRBJ2-7; 8 positions match TRBD1. This CDR3 spans 15 amino acids. Germline lookup yields CDR1 SGHRS and CDR2 YFSETQ. The J segment lost 1 base and the V segment lost 4 bases, leaving 7 bases of the junction unmatched. The CDR3 DNA sequence: TGCGCCAGCAGCCGAGCACAGGGGGTTTCCTACGAGCAGTACTTC. Protein sequence: CASSRAQGVSYEQYF.

The chain is built from TRBV27 and TRBJ1-5; D gene ambiguous. The germline CDR1 and CDR2 sequences are MNHEY and SMNVEV (reference sequence). CDR3 size: 16 residues. Trimming removed 5 bases from V and 1 base from J, with 15 bases in between. This CDR3 reads CASSPSLGESNQPQHF. Here the CDR3 DNA reads TGTGCCAGCAGTCCATCCCTCGGGGAAAGCAATCAGCCCCAGCATTTT.

The rearrangement uses TRBV7-2 and TRBJ1-1; D might be TRBD1 (5 bases). This CDR3 spans 14 amino acids. The V end lost 5 bases, the J end lost 5 bases, and 15 bases lay between the germline ends. CDR1 SGHTA and CDR2 FQGNSA come from the germline V gene. CDR3: CASSRRGLGTEAFF. In DNA, the CDR3 is TGTGCCAGCAGCCGGAGGGGCCTTGGGACTGAAGCTTTCTTT.

The rearrangement joins TRBV13 to TRBJ2-7; 12 positions agree with TRBD2. Trimming at V came to 4 bases and at J to 5 bases, leaving 9 bases not matched to a gene. Per the germline V gene, CDR1 is PRHDT and CDR2 is FYEKMQ (reference sequence). CDR3 length: 16 amino acids. Here the CDR3 reads CASSSYVTSGGDEQYF. The CDR3 region has the DNA TGTGCCAGCAGCTCCTATGTGACTAGCGGGGGTGACGAGCAGTACTTC.

As to this clone: At one end, the junction sequence differs from germline, possibly due to a read error. The chain is built from TRBV5-4 and TRBJ2-6; D may be TRBD2 (6 bases). CDR3 length equals 14 residues. From germline, CDR1 is SGHNT and CDR2 YYREEE (reference sequence). The CDR3: CASTGGSGANVPTF. The CDR3 bases are TGTGCCAGCACCGGAGGGTCTGGGGCCAACGTCCCGACTTTC.

V is TRBV30 and J is TRBJ1-1; a possible D gene is TRBD1 (5 bases). The CDR3 extends over 15 amino acids. The germline V gene encodes CDR1 GTSNPN and CDR2 SVGIG (reference sequence). Trimming pared 3 bases from V and 3 bases from J, leaving 17 bases between. CDR3 DNA: TGTGCCTGGAGGAACCCTCCTTGGGGGTACACTGAAGCTTTCTTT. Encoded protein: CAWRNPPWGYTEAFF.

The chain couples TRBV5-6 to TRBJ1-2; D is uncertain. The V gene's germline CDR1 is SGHDT and CDR2 YYEEEE. V lost 2 bases and J lost 0, with 11 bases in between. The CDR3 has 15 residues. Here the CDR3 DNA reads TGTGCCAGCAGCTTATACAGCGCCCCTAACTATGGCTACACCTTC. Its translation: CASSLYSAPNYGYTF.

J is TRBJ1-1 and V is TRBV2, with D possibly being TRBD1 (6 bases). The CDR3 loop spans 13 amino acids. Germline V gene data show CDR1 as SNHLY and CDR2 as FYNNEI. Deletions cut 6 bases from V and 1 base from J, with 9 bases between. The CDR3 sequence: CASSLTGNTEAFF. CDR3 coding DNA: TGTGCCAGCAGCCTGACAGGGAACACTGAAGCTTTCTTT.

The gene calls are TRBV7-9 and TRBJ2-3; D is unresolved. The germline CDR1 and CDR2 sequences are SEHNR and FQNEAQ (reference sequence). Trimming pared 5 bases from V and 6 bases from J, leaving 9 bases between. CDR3 size: 12 residues. CDR3 sequence: CASSPLSDTQYF. The CDR3 region has the DNA TGTGCCAGCAGCCCACTGTCCGATACGCAGTATTTT.

This chain links TRBV5-1 with TRBJ1-1; 8 nucleotides align to TRBD1. This CDR3 has 13 amino acids. Germline values: CDR1 SGHRS, CDR2 YFSETQ. Trimming removed 3 bases from V and 7 bases from J; junction bases left unmatched: 5. CDR3 sequence reads: CASSYGQGGEAFF. The CDR3 nucleotides are TGCGCCAGCAGCTATGGACAGGGTGGTGAAGCTTTCTTT.

This clone was seen a single time. The chain joins TRBV7-2 to TRBJ2-1; D is ambiguous. CDR1 is SGHTA, CDR2 FQGNSA, per germline. This CDR3 has 14 residues. V was cut by 1 base and J by 3 bases, with 7 bases left in between. This CDR3 is CASSLGGDYNEQFF. The CDR3 bases are TGTGCCAGCAGCTTAGGAGGCGACTACAATGAGCAGTTCTTC.

The count of this clone is one. The rearrangement joins TRBV7-9 to TRBJ2-1, with 7 bases matching TRBD2. The germline V gene encodes CDR1 SEHNR and CDR2 FQNEAQ (reference sequence). The V gene end was trimmed by 3 bases and the J gene end by 7 bases; junction bases not matched to a gene: 3. This CDR3 is 13 amino acids long. The CDR3 nucleotides read TGTGCCAGCAGCTTGGGGACTAAAAATGAGCAGTTCTTC. This gives the protein CASSLGTKNEQFF.

The V gene is TRBV6-5, the J gene TRBJ2-1; possibly TRBD2 for D (6 bases). The CDR3 has 14 residues. The V end lost 6 bases, the J end lost 0 bases, and 9 bases lay between the germline ends. Germline V CDR1 and CDR2: MNHEY, SVGAGI. In DNA form, the CDR3 reads TGTGCCAGCAGCGAGACTAGCTCCTACAATGAGCAGTTCTTC. Its protein product is CASSETSSYNEQFF.

This chain connects TRBV27 to TRBJ2-1, with a weak D call TRBD1 (5 bases). V was trimmed by 5 bases and J by 8 bases, leaving 10 bases between them. In germline, CDR1 is MNHEY, CDR2 SMNVEV (reference sequence). This CDR3 has 12 amino acids. The CDR3 protein is CASSLQGYEQFF. The CDR3 DNA follows: TGTGCCAGCAGTCTCCAGGGTTATGAGCAGTTCTTC.

In its sample, this clone was seen once. This sequence joins TRBV27 and TRBJ1-6, with 10 bases identical to TRBD1. The V gene's germline CDR1 is MNHEY and CDR2 SMNVEV (reference sequence). The CDR3 runs 15 residues. V shed 0 bases and J 10 bases; nucleotides not matched to a gene: 3. The CDR3 loop reads CASSLSGTGASPLHF. The CDR3 nucleotides are TGTGCCAGCAGTTTATCAGGGACAGGGGCCTCACCCCTCCACTTT.

About this clone itself: Within the sample, other DNA sequences also encode this same CDR3. This rearrangement joins TRBV4-3 to TRBJ2-7; D possibly corresponds to TRBD2 (5 bases). The V gene's germline CDR1 is LGHNA and CDR2 YSLEER. The CDR3 has 13 residues. V gave up 0 bases and J gave up 4 bases, with 7 bases separating them. CDR3 nucleotides: TGCGCCAGCAGCCAAGATCGAGGGTACGAGCAGTACTTC. Protein sequence: CASSQDRGYEQYF.